The 3 T cell receptor beta chains below come from one sample, sequenced in a study of T cell responses to AZD1222 COVID-19 vaccine. The assay was immunoSEQ multiplex PCR, and TCRdb's table has in-frame clones only and misses some. Of some 130,000 clones listed, 70% to 90% were seen once; the top ten hold around 8%. The input for sequencing was peripheral blood, taken on day 0 of AZD1222 vaccination. Receptors originate from an adult in good health.

This chain connects TRBV2 to TRBJ2-7, with D possibly TRBD2 on 6 matching bases. Trimming pared 7 bases from V and 5 bases from J, leaving 15 bases between. CDR3 size: 13 residues. The V gene's germline CDR1 is SNHLY and CDR2 FYNNEI. The CDR3 loop is CASNLGGEHEQYF. In DNA form, the CDR3 reads TGTGCCAGCAATCTTGGAGGGGAGCACGAGCAGTACTTC.

The V call is TRBV27, the J call TRBJ2-2; tentatively, D is TRBD1 (5 bases). V was clipped by 6 bases and J by 0 bases, with 11 bases between them. The germline gives CDR1 MNHEY, CDR2 SMNVEV (reference sequence). The CDR3 length is 15 residues. Here the CDR3 DNA reads TGTGCCAGCAGCAGGGTGGACGCGAACACCGGGGAGCTGTTTTTT. Its translation is CASSRVDANTGELFF.

The CDR3 spells CASSSADRNYGYTF. The CDR3 region has the DNA TGTGCCAGCAGTTCGGCGGACCGAAACTATGGCTACACCTTC. This sequence joins TRBV6-6 and TRBJ1-2; D remains ambiguous. Germline V gene data show CDR1 as MNHNY and CDR2 as SVGAGI (reference sequence). The CDR3 runs 14 residues. Trimming took 4 bases from V and 2 from J, leaving 11 bases between them.